This T cell receptor beta chain was observed in a study of response to subunit inactivated influenza vaccine. Findings of the study overall: There was a suggestion from the authors that each seasonal influenza vaccination recruits few new T cells.

This clonotype has at least ten counts. Its antigen is not identified. Germline V gene lookup returns CDR1 SGHRS and CDR2 YFSETQ. The CDR3 consists of 14 residues. The V gene end was trimmed by 0 bases and the J gene end by 5 bases; junction bases not matched to a gene: 1. TCRdb analysed the RT-PCR reads with MiXCR anew, one entry per CDR3 protein. The top ten hold 10% to 15% of the sample, which has around 490,000 distinct CDR3 sequences, around 8% seen once. The sequences come from PBMCs from blood, collected about 24 months after vaccination. The receptor was isolated from a man aged 50-75 years who received an inactivated influenza vaccine. The V gene is TRBV5-1, the J gene TRBJ2-1, with 8 bases identical to TRBD2. The CDR3 protein is CASSLELADNEQFF. As DNA, the CDR3 is TGCGCCAGCAGCTTGGAACTAGCGGACAATGAGCAGTTCTTC. Full variable domain (outside the CDR3, taken from reference TRBV5-1 and TRBJ2-1): KAGVTQTPRYLIKTRGQQVTLSCSPISGHRSVSWYQQTPGQGLQFLFEYFSETQRNKGNFPGRFSGRQFSNSRSEMNVSTLELGDSALYLCASSLELADNEQFFGPGTRLTVL.